A single sample gave rise to the 17 T cell receptor beta chains below, sequenced in a study of blood T cells in healthy people across ages. Primed by a sample-barcoded 5' primer and a J-beta primer mix, a second PCR proceeded for roughly 7 to 11 cycles. TCRdb used MiXCR to reprocess the 5' RACE reads, holding one entry per CDR3 protein. The sample yields some 1.5 million distinct CDR3 sequences, approximately 28% seen once. The sequencing input was blood. These receptors all come from a woman aged 25 to 39 in good health.

The gene calls are TRBV15 and TRBJ2-4, with unresolved D. The CDR3 loop spans 14 amino acids. Germline CDR1 and CDR2: LNHNV and YYDKDF (reference sequence). V was shortened by 3 bases and J by 5 bases, with 11 bases between the two germline ends. In nucleotides, the CDR3 is TGTGCCACCAGCAGTGGGCAGACCGAAAACATTCAGTACTTC. This codes for CATSSGQTENIQYF.

Comment on this clonotype: The junction does not match germline at one end; this may be a read error. This chain connects TRBV5-1 to TRBJ2-3; the D gene is possibly TRBD1 (6 bases). Germline CDR1 reads SGHRS; CDR2 reads YFSETQ. The CDR3 consists of 17 residues. CDR3 sequence: CANSGTNRAISTYTQYF. The DNA for the CDR3 is TGCGCCAACAGCGGAACAAACAGGGCGATCAGCACATATACGCAGTATTTT.

This clonotype was counted only a few times. The chain has TRBV5-1 and TRBJ2-7; 8 nucleotides align to TRBD1. V shed 0 bases and J 5 bases; nucleotides not matched to a gene: 7. Looked up from germline, CDR1 is SGHRS and CDR2 is YFSETQ. The CDR3 is made up of 15 amino acids. CDR3 amino acids: CASSLDGQGAHEQYF. CDR3 sequence (DNA): TGCGCCAGCAGCTTGGATGGGCAGGGGGCCCACGAGCAGTACTTC.

The chain uses TRBV5-6 and TRBJ1-2; the match to TRBD1 covers 7 bases. The germline gives CDR1 SGHDT, CDR2 YYEEEE. V was clipped by 5 bases and J by 4 bases; unmatched bases: 5. The CDR3 has 13 residues. The CDR3 region is CASRYRGGYGYTF. The DNA for the CDR3 is TGTGCCAGCAGATACAGGGGAGGCTATGGCTACACCTTC. Based on the CDR3 plus reference TRBV5-6 and TRBJ1-2, the full variable domain is DAGVTQSPTHLIKTRGQQVTLRCSPKSGHDTVSWYQQALGQGPQFIFQYYEEEERQRGNFPDRFSGHQFPNYSSELNVNALLLGDSALYLCASRYRGGYGYTFGSGTRLTVV.

The chain is built from TRBV5-1 and TRBJ2-7, with TRBD2 matching 12 bases. This CDR3 has 14 amino acids. Germline V gives CDR1 SGHRS, CDR2 YFSETQ. Trimming at V came to 4 bases and at J to 6 bases, leaving 5 bases not matched to a gene. Here the CDR3 reads CASSPTTSGGEQYF. The CDR3 DNA sequence: TGCGCCAGCAGCCCGACGACTAGCGGGGGCGAGCAGTACTTC.

On this clonotype itself: One end of the junction fails to match germline, which may point to a read error. The rearrangement links TRBV6-5 to TRBJ1-2, with a possible D match to TRBD1 (5 bases). Germline V gene data show CDR1 as MNHEY and CDR2 as SVGAGI. The CDR3 length is 15 residues. CDR3 region: CASRGTGRSLYGHTF. The DNA of the CDR3 is TGTGCCAGCAGGGGAACGGGACGGAGCCTCTATGGCCACACCTTC.

The chain employs TRBV18 and TRBJ2-4, with 7 bases aligning to TRBD1. The CDR3 has 15 amino acids. Trimming removed 3 bases from V and 5 bases from J; junction bases left unmatched: 7. The V gene's germline CDR1 is KGHSH and CDR2 LQKENI. The CDR3 sequence is CASSPYRGLQNIQYF. The CDR3 DNA sequence: TGTGCCAGCTCACCCTACAGGGGCCTCCAAAACATTCAGTACTTC.

The gene calls are TRBV10-3 and TRBJ1-1; perhaps TRBD1 as D (5 bases). The CDR3 sequence is 14 residues long. Germline V CDR1 and CDR2: ENHRY, SYGVKD. V was pared by 2 bases and J by 5 bases, with 12 bases between. As DNA, the CDR3 is TGTGCCATCAGTGAGAGGCAGGGCCGGACTGAAGCTTTCTTT. The encoded protein is CAISERQGRTEAFF.

This clonotype appeared many times. One end of the junction does not line up with germline, which may come from a read error. This rearrangement joins TRBV15 to TRBJ2-5; D not certain. Germline-derived CDR1 and CDR2 are LNHNV and YYDKDF (reference sequence). This CDR3 spans 14 amino acids. CDR3 nucleotides: TGTGCCATCAGCAGAGATTTAACCGGGGAGACCCAGTACTTC. As protein: CAISRDLTGETQYF.

This clonotype came up a few times. This chain uses TRBV7-2 with TRBJ1-5; a weak D match, TRBD1 (5 bases). The V end was cut by 1 base, the J end by 2 bases, with 12 bases between. The CDR3 totals 16 residues. From germline, CDR1 is SGHTA and CDR2 FQGNSA. The CDR3 coding sequence is TGTGCCAGCAGCTTAGGAGGACTCAGGGGCAATCAGCCCCAGCATTTT. Protein product: CASSLGGLRGNQPQHF.

The rearrangement uses TRBV12-3 or TRBV12-4 and TRBJ1-6; D is unresolved. The V end lost 8 bases, the J end lost 5 bases, and 19 bases lay between the germline ends. This CDR3 region has 16 residues. The CDR3 reads CASVFSWAADNSPLHF. CDR3 coding DNA: TGTGCCAGCGTGTTTTCATGGGCGGCTGATAATTCACCCCTCCACTTT.

The V and J genes are TRBV7-9 and TRBJ2-1; 12 bases align to TRBD2. The length of the CDR3 is 16 residues. Germline assignment: CDR1 SEHNR and CDR2 FQNEAQ (reference sequence). V was clipped by 5 bases and J by 7 bases; unmatched bases: 9. CDR3: CASSARTSGAGNEQFF. CDR3 nucleotides: TGTGCCAGCAGCGCACGGACTAGCGGGGCGGGGAATGAGCAGTTCTTC.

Comment on this clonotype: This may be a read error: a much more frequent sequence differs by one nucleotide. This CDR3 is CSVDSQGNNEQYF. As DNA, the CDR3 is TGCAGCGTAGATTCACAGGGGAACAATGAGCAGTACTTC. The chain recombines TRBV29-1 with TRBJ2-4; 7 nucleotides line up with TRBD1. Germline assignment: CDR1 SQVTM and CDR2 ANQGSEA. With V trimmed by 6 bases and J by 13 bases, 15 bases remained unmatched. CDR3 length: 13 amino acids.

This clonotype appeared many times. This sequence joins TRBV7-9 and TRBJ2-1; tentatively, D is TRBD2 (6 bases). This CDR3 is built from 13 residues. Germline CDR1 reads SEHNR; CDR2 reads FQNEAQ (reference sequence). V was clipped by 6 bases and J by 12 bases, with 18 bases between them. The CDR3 protein is CASRRDLTMSQFF. DNA for the CDR3: TGTGCCAGCAGGCGGGACTTAACAATGTCGCAGTTCTTC.

Remarks on this clonotype: One end of the junction fails to match germline, which may point to a read error. This chain joins TRBV20-1 and TRBJ1-2; no definite D call. The V gene's germline CDR1 is DFQATT and CDR2 SNEGSKA (reference sequence). The CDR3 runs to 13 residues. DNA for the CDR3: TGCAGTACTAGCACTCCAGCGGCATATGGCTACACCTTC. Residues: CSTSTPAAYGYTF.

The chain uses TRBV5-1 and TRBJ2-2; 7 nucleotides align to TRBD2. V lost 7 bases to trimming and J lost 2 bases; unmatched junction nucleotides: 5. This CDR3 contains 14 residues. Germline lookup yields CDR1 SGHRS and CDR2 YFSETQ. Here the CDR3 reads CASESGVNTGELFF. Written as DNA, the CDR3 is TGCGCCAGCGAGAGCGGGGTCAACACCGGGGAGCTGTTTTTT.

This clonotype was seen only a few times. A read error is possible here, since a much larger clone lies one base away. V gene TRBV28 combines with J gene TRBJ2-7; D possibly uses TRBD1 or TRBD2 (5 bases each). The CDR3 sequence is 17 residues long. V was pared by 2 bases and J by 1 base, with 18 bases between. CDR1 MDHEN and CDR2 SYDVKM come from the germline V gene. The CDR3 nucleotides read TGTGCCAGCAGTTTAGAGGCCGGGGCATCGGGATCCTACGAGCAGTACTTC. It encodes CASSLEAGASGSYEQYF.